These 4 T cell receptor beta chains were all obtained from the same sample, sequenced in a study of T cell changes during pregnancy in multiple sclerosis. Measured with immunoSEQ multiplex PCR; TCRdb has only the in-frame clones, and not every one. The sample comprises fewer than 90,000 clones, approximately 94% of which are singletons, and 0.7% to 1% rests with the top ten. The sequences come from peripheral blood, collected in the third trimester of pregnancy. The origin of the receptors is a female donor with multiple sclerosis, enrolled in a pregnancy study.

The chain uses TRBV5-1 and TRBJ2-6, with D possibly TRBD2 on 5 matching bases. From germline, CDR1 is SGHRS and CDR2 YFSETQ. The V and J ends lost 3 bases and 4 bases respectively, with 11 bases between them. The CDR3 extends over 15 amino acids. CDR3 sequence: CASSSGSYGANVLTF. The CDR3 coding sequence is TGCGCCAGCAGCTCGGGGTCCTACGGGGCCAACGTCCTGACTTTC. The variable domain in full, completed from reference TRBV5-1 and TRBJ2-6, reads KAGVTQTPRYLIKTRGQQVTLSCSPISGHRSVSWYQQTPGQGLQFLFEYFSETQRNKGNFPGRFSGRQFSNSRSEMNVSTLELGDSALYLCASSSGSYGANVLTFGAGSRLTVL.

This clone was seen just once. V gene TRBV5-1 combines with J gene TRBJ2-1; 10 positions agree with TRBD1. V was pared by 0 bases and J by 5 bases, with 11 bases of the junction left unmatched. The CDR3 length is 18 residues. Germline assignment: CDR1 SGHRS and CDR2 YFSETQ. The CDR3 is CASSLGTGGVKVNNEQFF. The CDR3 nucleotides are TGCGCCAGCAGCTTGGGGACAGGGGGTGTAAAAGTGAACAATGAGCAGTTCTTC.

V usage is TRBV7-2 and J usage is TRBJ2-7, with 9 positions matching TRBD2. The CDR3 spans 14 residues. The germline V gene encodes CDR1 SGHTA and CDR2 FQGNSA. Trimming cost V 3 bases and J 6 bases; bases outside gene matches: 6. The CDR3 DNA sequence: TGTGCCAGCAGCTTTAGCGGGAGTCTGGGCGAGCAGTACTTC. Translation: CASSFSGSLGEQYF.

Only one count was recorded for this clone. The J gene is TRBJ2-3, the V gene TRBV11-3; perhaps TRBD2 as D (6 bases). V was trimmed by 5 bases and J by 5 bases, leaving 14 bases between them. Germline V gene sequence: CDR1 SGHNT, CDR2 YENEEA. CDR3 length equals 14 residues. CDR3 region: CASSMGSGLDTQYF. The CDR3 DNA is TGTGCCAGCAGCATGGGCTCGGGACTAGATACGCAGTATTTT.